Below are 19 T cell receptor beta chains sequenced from a single sample in a study of beta chain features in type 1 diabetes. Every bit of the isolated RNA underwent reverse transcription, so sequencing read expressed TCRB transcripts. This table comes from immunoSEQ multiplex PCR, and its TCRdb copy is limited to in-frame clones, with some not included. The top ten hold about 6.7% of the sample, which has about 320,000 clones, 14% seen once. Sequenced input: central memory CD4+ T cells from blood. The source is a man younger than 40 in good health.

At least ten counts were recorded for this clone. The chain couples TRBV28 to TRBJ1-2; D gene unclear. Trimming took 5 bases from V and 2 from J, leaving 15 bases between them. CDR1 MDHEN and CDR2 SYDVKM come from the germline V gene. The CDR3 sequence is 15 residues long. The CDR3 reads CASSPSGVTNYGYTF. CDR3 DNA sequence: TGTGCCAGCAGTCCAAGTGGGGTAACCAACTATGGCTACACCTTC.

The V gene is TRBV7-2, the J gene TRBJ2-7; 7 bases fit TRBD2. The V segment lost 1 base and the J segment 3 bases; nucleotides outside the gene matches: 6. The CDR3 runs 15 residues. Per germline, CDR1 SGHTA and CDR2 FQGNSA. The CDR3 reads CASSLVASGVYEQYF. CDR3 DNA sequence: TGTGCCAGCAGCTTAGTAGCGAGCGGGGTCTACGAGCAGTACTTC.

The rearrangement links TRBV4-3 to TRBJ1-6; D gene ambiguous. The CDR3 loop spans 13 amino acids. Germline V lookup: CDR1 LGHNA, CDR2 YSLEER. V was shortened by 0 bases and J by 11 bases, with 8 bases between the two germline ends. The chain's CDR3 is CASSQDKVTPLHF. CDR3 bases: TGCGCCAGCAGCCAAGATAAGGTGACACCCCTCCACTTT.

This clone was observed a few times. Mismatch with germline at one junction end may stem from a read error. The rearrangement joins TRBV10-3 to TRBJ2-7; the match to TRBD2 covers 7 bases. Germline V gene sequence: CDR1 ENHRY, CDR2 SYGVKD. The CDR3 covers 13 residues. The CDR3: CASSRGGTYEQYF. The CDR3 nucleotides are TGTGCCAGCAGTCGCGGGGGAACCTACGAGCAGTACTTC.

This sequence joins TRBV6-1 and TRBJ2-7; the match to TRBD2 covers 14 bases. This CDR3 is 14 amino acids long. Per the germline V gene, CDR1 is MNHNS and CDR2 is SASEGT. V lost 6 bases and J lost 7; bases outside the gene matches: 5. CDR3 sequence (DNA): TGTGCCAGCAGCGGACTAGCGGGAGGAGGAGAGCAGTACGTC. It translates to CASSGLAGGGEQYV.

This clone was counted only a few times. The chain carries TRBV28 and TRBJ2-1; TRBD2 agrees at 9 bases. The CDR3 loop spans 15 amino acids. Germline-derived CDR1 and CDR2 are MDHEN and SYDVKM. J gave up 10 bases and V 3 bases, and 10 bases lay outside the gene matches. Here the CDR3 reads CASSFPAGGPEEQFF. CDR3 DNA sequence: TGTGCCAGCAGTTTTCCGGCGGGGGGGCCCGAGGAGCAGTTCTTC. The complete variable domain, with remaining parts taken from reference TRBV28 and TRBJ2-1, reads DVKVTQSSRYLVKRTGEKVFLECVQDMDHENMFWYRQDPGLGLRLIYFSYDVKMKEKGDIPEGYSVSREKKERFSLILESASTNQTSMYLCASSFPAGGPEEQFFGPGTRLTVL.

This clone was seen a handful of times. The gene calls are TRBV7-9 and TRBJ2-3; TRBD2 matches at 8 bases. With 2 bases clipped from V and 0 bases from J, the junction kept 4 bases outside the gene matches. The CDR3 consists of 16 residues. The germline CDR1 and CDR2 sequences are SEHNR and FQNEAQ (reference sequence). CDR3 bases: TGTGCCAGCAGCTTAACTAGCGGAACTAGCACAGATACGCAGTATTTT. Its protein product is CASSLTSGTSTDTQYF.

This clone has only a few counts. The chain combines TRBV5-1 with TRBJ2-1; D perhaps matches TRBD2 (6 bases). V lost 1 base and J 3 bases, leaving 11 bases between the germline ends. CDR1 and CDR2 (germline): SGHRS, YFSETQ. This CDR3 comprises 15 residues. The CDR3 DNA sequence: TGCGCCAGCAGCTTGTCGGGAGTCCACTACAATGAGCAGTTCTTC. This translates into CASSLSGVHYNEQFF.

Written as DNA, the CDR3 is TGCGCCAGCAGCTTGGGGGCTAATCAGCCCCAGCATTTT. Protein sequence: CASSLGANQPQHF. This chain connects TRBV5-1 to TRBJ1-5; D gene uncertain. From germline, CDR1 is SGHRS and CDR2 YFSETQ. V was cut by 0 bases and J by 4 bases, with 5 bases left in between. CDR3 length equals 13 residues.

The V and J genes are TRBV5-6 and TRBJ2-7, with 7 bases aligning to TRBD1. The CDR3 runs 13 residues. Trimming took 3 bases from V and 2 from J; bases not matched to a gene: 2. Germline lookup yields CDR1 SGHDT and CDR2 YYEEEE. The CDR3 region is CASSSRGTYEQYF. The CDR3 bases are TGTGCCAGCAGCTCCAGGGGGACCTACGAGCAGTACTTC.

This clone was detected only a few times. The rearrangement uses TRBV10-3 and TRBJ2-5; no firm D call. Judging by the DNA end, TRBJ2-7 fits better; the J call may be wrong. There are 13 residues in the CDR3. CDR1 is ENHRY and CDR2 is SYGVKD in the germline V gene. In DNA, the CDR3 is TGTGCCATCAGTGAAGCTCTGGCGGCCGAGCAGTACTTC. This gives the protein CAISEALAAEQYF.

In this sample, this clone turned up many times. The V and J genes are TRBV19 and TRBJ1-1, with TRBD1 identical over 8 bases. The germline CDR1 and CDR2 sequences are LNHDA and SQIVND (reference sequence). There are 13 residues in the CDR3. The ends lost 6 bases at V and 5 bases at J; junction bases unmatched: 5. Here the CDR3 reads CASSETGATEAFF. CDR3 coding DNA: TGTGCCAGTAGCGAGACAGGGGCAACTGAAGCTTTCTTT. Full variable domain (remainder filled in from reference TRBV19 and TRBJ1-1): DGGITQSPKYLFRKEGQNVTLSCEQNLNHDAMYWYRQDPGQGLRLIYYSQIVNDFQKGDIAEGYSVSREKKESFPLTVTSAQKNPTAFYLCASSETGATEAFFGQGTRLTVV.

The chain employs TRBV14 and TRBJ2-7; perhaps TRBD1 as D (6 bases). V gave up 2 bases and J gave up 6 bases, with 14 bases separating them. Germline V lookup: CDR1 SGHDN, CDR2 FVKESK. This CDR3 is built from 14 residues. The CDR3 DNA sequence: TGTGCCAGCAGCCAACCAGGGGAAGTCGGCGAGCAGTACTTC. This codes for CASSQPGEVGEQYF.

The rearrangement links TRBV5-1 to TRBJ2-7; no reliable D call. Per the germline V gene, CDR1 is SGHRS and CDR2 is YFSETQ. The CDR3 sequence is 14 residues long. Trimming stripped 0 bases from V and 1 base from J, with 8 bases between. The CDR3 reads CASSLGQTSYEQYF. The CDR3 nucleotides read TGCGCCAGCAGCTTGGGGCAGACTTCCTACGAGCAGTACTTC.

In this sample, this clone turned up many times. The V gene is TRBV4-1, the J gene TRBJ2-7; the D gene is possibly TRBD2 (6 bases). This CDR3 contains 14 residues. Between the trimmed V and J ends, which lost 4 bases and 4 bases, there was a span of 14 bases. Germline-derived CDR1 and CDR2 are MGHRA and YSYEKL. In nucleotides, the CDR3 is TGCGCCAGCAGCCGGAGGGGCAGAGAGTACGAGCAGTACTTC. Translation gives CASSRRGREYEQYF.

The rearrangement uses TRBV12-5 and TRBJ1-2; no firm D call. CDR1 and CDR2 (germline): LGHNT, FRNRAP. V was clipped by 2 bases and J by 8 bases, with 9 bases between them. The CDR3 loop spans 12 amino acids. CDR3 loop: CASGLIQWGYTF. The CDR3 nucleotides read TGTGCTAGTGGTTTGATCCAATGGGGCTACACCTTC.

The V gene is TRBV9, the J gene TRBJ1-2, with D perhaps TRBD1 (5 bases). The CDR3 totals 14 residues. With 4 bases removed from V and 4 bases from J, the gap between germline ends came to 14 bases. CDR1 is SGDLS and CDR2 is YYNGEE in the germline V gene. CDR3 coding DNA: TGTGCCAGCAGCCGAGGGGTAGAGACCTATGGCTACACCTTC. Translated, it gives CASSRGVETYGYTF.

This clone was detected many times. The chain recombines TRBV19 with TRBJ1-6, with D perhaps matching TRBD1 (5 bases). With 4 bases removed from V and 7 bases from J, the gap between germline ends came to 20 bases. Germline assignment: CDR1 LNHDA and CDR2 SQIVND (reference sequence). The CDR3 consists of 17 residues. The CDR3 coding sequence is TGTGCCAGTAGTACCCGGATCGGTATGGGGGGGAATTCACCCCTCCACTTT. As protein: CASSTRIGMGGNSPLHF.

The CDR3: CASDEMGEKLFF. The CDR3 nucleotides are TGTGCCAGCGACGAGATGGGTGAAAAACTGTTTTTT. This chain links TRBV7-9 with TRBJ1-4; D ambiguous. The V and J ends lost 8 bases and 7 bases respectively, with 11 bases between them. The CDR3 length is 12 residues. Germline-derived CDR1 and CDR2 are SEHNR and FQNEAQ (reference sequence).